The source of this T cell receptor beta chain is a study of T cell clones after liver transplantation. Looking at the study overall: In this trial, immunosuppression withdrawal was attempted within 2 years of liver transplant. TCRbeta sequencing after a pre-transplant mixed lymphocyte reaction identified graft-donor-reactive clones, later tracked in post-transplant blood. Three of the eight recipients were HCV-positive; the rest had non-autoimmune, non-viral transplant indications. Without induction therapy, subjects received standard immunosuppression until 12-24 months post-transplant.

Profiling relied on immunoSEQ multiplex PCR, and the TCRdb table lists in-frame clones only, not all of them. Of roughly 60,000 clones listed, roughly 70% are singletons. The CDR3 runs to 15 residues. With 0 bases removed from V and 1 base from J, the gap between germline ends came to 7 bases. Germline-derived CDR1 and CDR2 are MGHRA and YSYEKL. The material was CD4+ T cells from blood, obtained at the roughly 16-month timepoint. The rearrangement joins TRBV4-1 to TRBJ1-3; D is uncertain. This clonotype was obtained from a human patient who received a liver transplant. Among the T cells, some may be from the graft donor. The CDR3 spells CASSQDPESGNTIYF. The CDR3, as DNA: TGCGCCAGCAGCCAAGATCCGGAATCTGGAAACACCATATATTTT.